The rows below give T cell receptor beta chains drawn from one sample of a study of circulating CD8 cells and anti-PD-1 response in melanoma. TCRdb fed the reads into MiXCR, producing one record per CDR3 protein. This sample's clone table lists 25 to 30 distinct CDR3 sequences. The sequencing used CD8+ T cells from PBMCs, collected at baseline or after one month of anti-PD-1 therapy (not recorded which). All receptors derive from a human donor with melanoma. Each CDR3 is given with its conserved first and last residue. The D gene is left open where the match is weak. Some rows have no size entry. The others give once, few or many, or a class for an expanded clone.

j_call,clone_size,v_call,d_call,cdr3_aa,cdr3_nt
TRBJ2-3,NA,TRBV18,NA,CASSPLGTDTQYF,TGTGCCAGCTCACCACTAGGCACAGATACGCAGTATTTT
TRBJ2-7,few,TRBV28,NA,CASSFLWTHPYEQYF,TGTGCCAGCAGTTTTCTCTGGACCCATCCCTACGAGCAGTACTTC
TRBJ2-1,few,TRBV5-4,TRBD2,CASSLGAGGYTEQFF,TGTGCCAGCAGCTTGGGGGCGGGAGGTTATACTGAGCAGTTCTTC
TRBJ2-7,NA,TRBV2,TRBD2,CASSERSGDSYEQYF,TGTGCCAGCTCCGAGAGGAGCGGGGACTCCTACGAGCAGTACTTC
TRBJ2-1,NA,TRBV28,NA,CASSFEGGYNEQFF,TGTGCCAGCAGTTTTGAAGGGGGCTACAATGAGCAGTTCTTC
TRBJ2-2,hyperexpanded,TRBV28,NA,CASSFRGTGELFF,TGTGCCAGCAGTTTCCGGGGGACCGGGGAGCTGTTTTTT
TRBJ2-7,NA,TRBV27,TRBD1,CASSLDGQGASYEQYF,TGTGCCAGCAGTTTAGATGGACAGGGCGCCTCCTACGAGCAGTACTTC